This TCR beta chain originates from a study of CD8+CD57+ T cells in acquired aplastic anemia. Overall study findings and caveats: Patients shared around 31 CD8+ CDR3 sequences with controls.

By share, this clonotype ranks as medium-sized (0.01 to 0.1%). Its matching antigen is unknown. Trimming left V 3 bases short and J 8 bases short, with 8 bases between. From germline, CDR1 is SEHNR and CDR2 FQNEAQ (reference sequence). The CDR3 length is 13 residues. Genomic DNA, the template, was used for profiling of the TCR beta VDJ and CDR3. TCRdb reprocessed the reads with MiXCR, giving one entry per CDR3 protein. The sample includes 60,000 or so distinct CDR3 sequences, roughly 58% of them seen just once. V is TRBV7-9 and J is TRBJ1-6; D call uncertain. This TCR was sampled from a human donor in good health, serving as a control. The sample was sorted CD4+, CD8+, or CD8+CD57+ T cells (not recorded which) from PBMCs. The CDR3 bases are TGTGCCAGCAGCTTGAGAGTGGATTCACCCCTCCACTTT. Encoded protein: CASSLRVDSPLHF.